This T cell receptor beta chain appears in the sequencing data of a study of blood T cell repertoires in COVID-19. About the research overall: The study drew acute and convalescent COVID-19 samples from the United States, Italy and Spain. In each case, the material was cDNA or gDNA derived from T cells, B-cell-depleted T cells, or PBMCs.

Between the trimmed V and J ends, which lost 4 bases and 7 bases, there was a span of 12 bases. The V gene's germline CDR1 is SGHRS and CDR2 YFSETQ. This CDR3 has 13 amino acids. Authors' methods: Estimation of nucleated cell counts relied on the amplification of reference gene primers. Method: immunoSEQ multiplex PCR; TCRdb's copy keeps in-frame clones and lacks some. The V and J calls and clone size come from that table; D and trimming were worked out from the DNA. The repertoire holds over 150,000 clones, roughly 86% seen once, with roughly 7% in the top ten. The sequence was obtained from a man in his fifties or sixties with active or convalescent COVID-19. The V and J genes are TRBV5-1 and TRBJ1-5; D remains ambiguous. Sequences were obtained from peripheral blood. In DNA, the CDR3 is TGCGCCAGCAGCCACGGTGAGGAGCAGCCCCAGCATTTT. It is translated as CASSHGEEQPQHF. Together with reference TRBV5-1 and TRBJ1-5, the CDR3 gives the full variable domain: KAGVTQTPRYLIKTRGQQVTLSCSPISGHRSVSWYQQTPGQGLQFLFEYFSETQRNKGNFPGRFSGRQFSNSRSEMNVSTLELGDSALYLCASSHGEEQPQHFGDGTRLSIL.